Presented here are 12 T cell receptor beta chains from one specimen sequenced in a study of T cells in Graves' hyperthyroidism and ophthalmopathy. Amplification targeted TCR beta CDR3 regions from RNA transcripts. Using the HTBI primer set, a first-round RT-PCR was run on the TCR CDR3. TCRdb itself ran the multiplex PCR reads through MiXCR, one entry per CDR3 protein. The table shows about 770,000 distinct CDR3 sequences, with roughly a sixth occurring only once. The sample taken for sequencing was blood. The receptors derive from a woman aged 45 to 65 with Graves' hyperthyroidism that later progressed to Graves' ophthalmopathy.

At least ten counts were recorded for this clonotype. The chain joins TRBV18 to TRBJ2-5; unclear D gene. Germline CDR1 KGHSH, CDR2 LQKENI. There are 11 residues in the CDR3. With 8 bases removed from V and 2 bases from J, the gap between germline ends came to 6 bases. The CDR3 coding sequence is TGTGCCAGCAGCCGTCAAGAGACCCAGTACTTC. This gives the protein CASSRQETQYF.

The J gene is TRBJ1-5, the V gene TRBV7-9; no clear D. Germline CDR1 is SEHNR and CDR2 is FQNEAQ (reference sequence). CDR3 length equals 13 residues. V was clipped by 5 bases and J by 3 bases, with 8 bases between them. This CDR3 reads CASSPDVNQPQHF. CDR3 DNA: TGTGCCAGCAGCCCAGATGTCAATCAGCCCCAGCATTTT.

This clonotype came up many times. The CDR3 protein is CASSEALTGYPYYGYTF. CDR3 nucleotides: TGTGCCAGCAGTGAAGCCTTAACAGGGTACCCATACTATGGCTACACCTTC. This chain joins TRBV2 and TRBJ1-2, with a possible D match to TRBD1 (6 bases). CDR3 size: 17 residues. CDR1 and CDR2 (germline): SNHLY, FYNNEI. V dropped 0 bases and J dropped 3 bases, with 17 bases sitting between them.

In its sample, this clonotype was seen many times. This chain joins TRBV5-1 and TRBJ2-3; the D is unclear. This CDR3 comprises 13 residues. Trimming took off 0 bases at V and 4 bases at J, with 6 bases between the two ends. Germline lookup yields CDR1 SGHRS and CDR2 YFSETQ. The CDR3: CASSLVLADTQYF. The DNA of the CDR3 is TGCGCCAGCAGCTTGGTGTTAGCAGATACGCAGTATTTT.

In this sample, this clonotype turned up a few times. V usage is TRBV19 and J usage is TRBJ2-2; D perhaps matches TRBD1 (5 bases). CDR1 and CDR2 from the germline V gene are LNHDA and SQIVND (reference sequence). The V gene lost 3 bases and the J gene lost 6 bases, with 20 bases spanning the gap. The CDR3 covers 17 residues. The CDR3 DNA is TGTGCCAGTAGTATCCTTCAAGGGCAGGGAAATCCCGGGGAGCTGTTTTTT. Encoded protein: CASSILQGQGNPGELFF. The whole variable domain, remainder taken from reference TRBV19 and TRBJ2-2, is DGGITQSPKYLFRKEGQNVTLSCEQNLNHDAMYWYRQDPGQGLRLIYYSQIVNDFQKGDIAEGYSVSREKKESFPLTVTSAQKNPTAFYLCASSILQGQGNPGELFFGEGSRLTVL.

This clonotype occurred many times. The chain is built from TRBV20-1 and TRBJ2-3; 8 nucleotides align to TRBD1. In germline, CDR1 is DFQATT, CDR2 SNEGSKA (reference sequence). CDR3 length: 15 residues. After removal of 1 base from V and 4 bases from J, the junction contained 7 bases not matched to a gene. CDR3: CSARAGTGIADTQYF. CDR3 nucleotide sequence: TGCAGTGCTAGAGCAGGGACAGGAATTGCAGATACGCAGTATTTT.

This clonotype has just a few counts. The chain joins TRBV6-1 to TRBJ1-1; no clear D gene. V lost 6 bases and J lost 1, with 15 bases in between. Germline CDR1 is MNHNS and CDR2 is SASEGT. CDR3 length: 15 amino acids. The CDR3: CASRALSGTNTEAFF. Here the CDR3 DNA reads TGTGCCAGCAGGGCCCTATCGGGCACGAACACTGAAGCTTTCTTT.

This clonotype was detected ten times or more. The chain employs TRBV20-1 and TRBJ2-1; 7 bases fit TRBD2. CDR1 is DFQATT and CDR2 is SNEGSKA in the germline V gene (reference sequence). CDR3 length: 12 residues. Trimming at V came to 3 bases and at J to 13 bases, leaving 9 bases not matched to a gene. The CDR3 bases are TGCAGTGCTAGGGGGACCGGGACTAAACAGTTCTTC. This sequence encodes CSARGTGTKQFF.

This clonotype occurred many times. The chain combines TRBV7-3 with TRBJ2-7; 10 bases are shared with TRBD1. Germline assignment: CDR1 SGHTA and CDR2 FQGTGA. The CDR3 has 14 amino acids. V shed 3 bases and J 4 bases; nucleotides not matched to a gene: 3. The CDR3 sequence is CASSLTGGGYEQYF. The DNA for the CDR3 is TGTGCCAGCAGCTTGACAGGGGGCGGATACGAGCAGTACTTC.

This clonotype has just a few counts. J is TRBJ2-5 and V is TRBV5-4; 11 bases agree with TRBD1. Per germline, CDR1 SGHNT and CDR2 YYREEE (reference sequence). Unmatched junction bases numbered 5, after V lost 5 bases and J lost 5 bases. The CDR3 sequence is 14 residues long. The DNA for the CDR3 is TGTGCCAGCAGTTTCGGGACAGGGGGTGAGACCCAGTACTTC. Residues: CASSFGTGGETQYF.

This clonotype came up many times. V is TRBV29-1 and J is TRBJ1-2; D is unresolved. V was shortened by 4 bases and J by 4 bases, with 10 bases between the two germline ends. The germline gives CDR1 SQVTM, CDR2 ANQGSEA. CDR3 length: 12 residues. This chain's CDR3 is CSVAQLLYGYTF. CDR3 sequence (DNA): TGCAGCGTTGCGCAGCTCCTCTATGGCTACACCTTC. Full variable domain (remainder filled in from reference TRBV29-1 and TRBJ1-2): SAVISQKPSRDICQRGTSLTIQCQVDSQVTMMFWYRQQPGQSLTLIATANQGSEATYESGFVIDKFPISRPNLTFSTLTVSNMSPEDSSIYLCSVAQLLYGYTFGSGTRLTVV.

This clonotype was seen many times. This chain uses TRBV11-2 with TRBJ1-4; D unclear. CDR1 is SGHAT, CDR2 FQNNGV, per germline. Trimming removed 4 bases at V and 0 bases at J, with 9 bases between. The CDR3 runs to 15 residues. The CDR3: CASSSGRATNEKLFF. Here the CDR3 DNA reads TGTGCCAGCAGCTCGGGGAGAGCAACTAATGAAAAACTGTTTTTT.